The TCR beta chain described here comes from a study of T cells after yellow fever vaccination (dated by TCRdb to the late 2010s). General notes on the study: The SMART-Seq v4 Ultra Low Input RNA kit was used to prepare libraries from fractions with low cell numbers. Blood was collected at multiple timepoints before and after primary and secondary immunization, and bulk PBMC replicates and cell subsets were isolated. To follow T-cell clones before and after both primary and booster YFV17D yellow fever vaccination, bulk TCR alpha and beta repertoires underwent longitudinal sequencing. Two healthy male donors made up the cohort, one aged 18 to 29 years and the other aged 30 to 40 years.

Broader findings and caveats from the paper: FACS-sorted repertoires could contain abundant contaminating clonotypes from the bulk population, so computational filtering was required. Only two donors were included in the study, so the extent to which the findings can be generalized is limited. Most clones expanded after primary vaccination were re-detected after the booster (just under 97% of CD4 and 80% to 90% of CD8), suggesting broad memory maintenance. The secondary T-cell response was found to be weaker but faster than the primary response, with a peak reached on day 5 rather than on day 15. A small fraction of clonotypes appeared in both the CD4 and CD8 compartments, likely as a result of convergent recombination.

TCR cDNA was synthesized by 5'RACE template switching, through which a universal primer site and unique molecular identifiers were introduced. cDNA synthesis was primed from both the TCR alpha and TCR beta constant segments. Library amplification used two PCR steps, and the second PCR step added sample barcodes and sequencing adapters. Sequencing of libraries was performed on Illumina HiSeq 2500 (2x100 bp) or NovaSeq (2x150 bp). The study's processing was this. Reads were demultiplexed and collapsed into UMI consensus sequences with MIGEC, and V(D)J alignment was performed with MiXCR. Using edgeR on replicate PBMC samples, clonotypes were called vaccine-responding if FDR was below 0.01 and the log2 fold change was above 5 up to day 15. Each bulk clonotype received a CD4 or CD8 identity based on whether the sequenced CD4 or CD8 repertoire contained that clonotype at higher abundance. TCRdb's own reprocessing of the public reads used fastp at Q25 and MiXCR and kept productive beta chains. When rows share a CDR3 protein, they turn into one entry using the most common DNA and genes. These V and J calls derive from TCRdb rather than the authors' analysis. Counted in this sample were 160,000 or so distinct CDR3 sequences; around 7% of them appeared once. The ten largest clones add up to about 2.5% of the sample.

Note on this clonotype: Its antigen specificity is not known. No base qualities exist here, and no much larger clone lies one base off it.

Taken from the germline V gene, the CDR1 and CDR2 loops are SGHDN and FVKESK. V lost 5 bases and J lost 4 bases; the stretch between them is 6 bases long. From its cysteine to its phenylalanine, the CDR3 spans 13 amino acids. The DNA shown is the 39-base CDR3, in frame from base 1. The meaning of the sample's treatment or condition label: live attenuated yellow fever vaccine strain. PBMCs were isolated from peripheral blood using a standard Ficoll-Paque protocol. Dynabeads CD4 and CD8 positive selection kits were used to isolate the CD4 and CD8 T-cell fractions. TriZol was used to extract RNA from bulk PBMCs, CD4 and CD8 fractions, and dextramer-positive and dextramer-negative fractions.

The sequence was collected from a man in his late teens or twenties who received the YFV17D yellow fever vaccine. The V gene is TRBV14 and the J gene is TRBJ2-6, with no reliable assignment of the D segment. Here the sequenced sample was CD4+ T cells sorted from PBMCs, taken more than 4 days after the first yellow fever vaccination. The bases read TGTGCCAGCAGCAATACCGGGGCCAACGTCCTGACTTTC. This encodes CASSNTGANVLTF.